This T cell receptor (beta chain) was retrieved from a study of OX40 agonist ivuxolimab in advanced cancers. Turning to the overall study: Ivuxolimab was an agonistic, fully human IgG2 monoclonal antibody directed against OX40 (CD134), a costimulatory receptor. Patients were allowed to have had prior anti-PD-1, anti-PD-L1 or anti-CTLA-4 therapy, and 30% to 50% of the dose-escalation patients had previously received checkpoint inhibitors. In the dose-escalation cohort, around four fifths of patients were male, and the mean age was approximately 55 years, with a range of about 23 to 90. Of the 50 to 55 patients in dose escalation, about 20 had hepatocellular carcinoma, roughly 15 had melanoma, 9 had renal cell carcinoma and 9 had head and neck cancer. Intravenous ivuxolimab was administered to patients every 2 weeks at six dose levels: 0.01, 0.1, 0.3, 1.5, 3 and 10 mg/kg. The point of sequencing TCRbeta in the periphery was to test whether ivuxolimab changed TCR sequence diversity and drove clonal T-cell expansion. Partial responses were achieved by three dose-escalation patients, of whom one had hepatocellular carcinoma and two had cutaneous melanoma. The monotherapy dose-escalation portion (N of about 57 patients) of the phase I ivuxolimab trial is reported in the paper.

The CDR3 starts with the cysteine, ends with the phenylalanine, and has 14 residues. Only the CDR3 region is kept as DNA, spanning 42 bases read in frame from base 1. V is shortened by 5 bases, J by 0 bases, and the region joining them spans 9 bases. Per the germline V gene, ENHRY is the CDR1 and SYGVKD is the CDR2. For sequencing of the TCRbeta CDR3 region, genomic DNA was extracted from the sorted cells. The immunoSEQ Assay was used for sequencing of TCRbeta CDR3 regions. TCRdb took over this immuneACCESS table, retaining in-frame rearrangements with V and J assigned. Such tables are incomplete; in checked studies, under half of the missing clones stem from an unresolved V gene, and the remainder is unexplained. Recorded for this sample are approximately 50,000 clones; about 82% of them occurred a single time. Of the sample, roughly 3.9% falls within the top ten clones. The trial excluded patients who had a history of autoimmune disease or who were on systemic immunosuppression. Peripheral blood for TCR sequencing was drawn from every dose cohort at baseline, at cycle 4 day 1 and at cycle 7 day 1. Samples were obtained from an open-label, multicenter, first-in-human phase I dose-escalation trial of ivuxolimab. The trial enrolled adults with locally advanced or metastatic head and neck squamous cell, hepatocellular, melanoma or renal cell carcinoma. Before TCR sequencing, CD4+ T cells and CD8+ T cells were sorted from peripheral blood as separate populations.

In the case of this clone: The antigen it recognizes is unknown. No base quality values were provided; no much bigger clone lies one nucleotide off.

Here is what the overall study found, with its caveats: Low levels of normalized T-cell clonal expansion were also seen in some patients who did not respond. Partial responders in the 0.1-3.0 mg/kg groups had among the lowest normalized peripheral clonal expansion, especially among CD8+ T cells. After ivuxolimab, expanded clones were on average more numerous among CD8+ T cells than among CD4+ T cells. Which antigens the clonally expanded peripheral T cells were specific for was not determined. At doses from 0.1 to 3.0 mg/kg, clonal expansion was seen in both CD4+ and CD8+ blood T cells between baseline and week 6.

The sample was CD4+ or CD8+ T cells sorted from blood, taken in a trial of the OX40 agonist ivuxolimab. Recombination linked TRBV10-3 to TRBJ2-3, and perhaps TRBD2 as D gene, on 5 matching bases. The source is an adult with an advanced solid tumor such as melanoma, head and neck, liver or kidney cancer. The DNA is TGTGCCATCAGTTTTTCGGGGAGCACAGATACGCAGTATTTT. This is translated as CAISFSGSTDTQYF.